This TCR beta chain was sequenced for a study of T cells in tuberculosis. With respect to this clone: What it binds is unknown.

Study-wide findings and caveats: A GMM-specific repertoire classifier reached 75% to 90% accuracy, AUROC over 0.85.

The length of the CDR3 is 12 residues. The V and J ends lost 3 bases and 6 bases respectively, with 8 bases between them. Germline assignment: CDR1 SGHVS and CDR2 FQNEAQ. Libraries were prepared by immunoSEQ multiplex PCR; TCRdb keeps only in-frame clonotypes and omits some of them. The sample yields around 35,000 clones, less than 95% seen once. Stated time point: new active TB diagnosis, blood taken before or within 7 days of starting treatment. The TCR comes from an adult with tuberculosis. The genes are TRBV7-8 and TRBJ1-1; D uncertain. The sequencing used PBMCs, collected at tuberculosis diagnosis. The DNA of the CDR3 is TGTGCCAGCAGCTTTTTCGGTGCTGAAGCTTTCTTT. Amino acid sequence: CASSFFGAEAFF.